This TCR beta chain was recorded in a study of T cell responses to AZD1222 COVID-19 vaccine. Regarding the study as a whole: The study found Spike-specific TCR breadth and depth rose after two AZD1222 doses.

Trimming at V came to 1 base and at J to 4 bases, leaving 4 bases not matched to a gene. Germline V gene sequence: CDR1 PRHDT, CDR2 FYEKMQ (reference sequence). The CDR3 covers 15 residues. Repertoires were generated with immunoSEQ multiplex PCR, while TCRdb's copy carries only in-frame clones and drops some. The sample carries more than 150,000 clones, about nine tenths recorded once. This clone was seen a few times. Its antigen is not known. The material sequenced was peripheral blood, taken on day 0 of AZD1222 vaccination. V is TRBV13 and J is TRBJ1-3, with 7 bases fitting TRBD1. The receptor was isolated from an adult in good health. This CDR3 is CASSLDRGAGNTIYF. CDR3 DNA sequence: TGTGCCAGCAGCTTAGACAGGGGAGCCGGAAACACCATATATTTT.